This T cell receptor beta chain was sequenced during a study of T cell responses to AZD1222 COVID-19 vaccine. Trimming pared 0 bases from V and 2 bases from J, leaving 16 bases between. Germline V gene lookup returns CDR1 LGHNA and CDR2 YNFKEQ. This CDR3 is built from 17 residues. The study, taken as a whole, reports: Spike-wide coverage was observed for vaccine-associated CD4 TCRs, with dominant responses at 160-218 and 743-854. Donors skewed white British and female; clonal diversity was possibly underestimated.

The repertoire was sequenced with immunoSEQ multiplex PCR; TCRdb's copy has only in-frame clones and lacks some. The sample records approximately 60,000 clones, over 70% being singletons. As concerns this clone: Its antigen is unidentified.

This receptor was identified in an adult in good health. The source was peripheral blood, collected on day 0 of AZD1222 vaccination. V usage is TRBV4-2 and J usage is TRBJ1-2; D unclear. The CDR3 region has the DNA TGTGCCAGCAGCCAAGAAAAGAGGTCCCCAGCAAACTATGGCTACACCTTC. Protein product: CASSQEKRSPANYGYTF.